These 5 T cell receptor beta chains share one sample of origin, sequenced in a study of shared clonotypes between healthy human individuals (TCRdb year 2020). Receptor libraries were prepared by the immunoSEQ multiplex PCR assay. As stored in TCRdb, this immuneACCESS dataset retains in-frame rearrangements with V and J assigned. A fraction of the clones does not appear; measured against another copy, unresolved V genes explain less than half of the discrepancy, and the remainder lacks a known reason. For this sample there are roughly 1,100,000 clones; 60% to 80% appear just once. 1.5% of the sample rests with the top ten. Sequenced: memory CD4+ T cells sorted from blood. Per the publication, the cell subset or site label means: CD45RA-negative fraction. The receptors shown here come from a man younger than 35 in good health.

The J gene is TRBJ2-1, the V gene TRBV7-2; D is possibly TRBD2 (6 bases). The CDR3 consists of 16 residues. Germline values: CDR1 SGHTA, CDR2 FQGNSA. Trimming stripped 0 bases from V and 6 bases from J, with 15 bases between. CDR3 DNA sequence: TGTGCCAGCAGCTTAGCGCGGGGCCCTTCAGGCAATGAGCAGTTCTTC. Amino acids: CASSLARGPSGNEQFF.

The CDR3 spells CASSKTGTGDEQYF. For the CDR3, the DNA is TGTGCCAGTAGTAAGACCGGGACAGGGGACGAGCAGTACTTC. This sequence joins TRBV19 and TRBJ2-7; TRBD1 matches 10 bases. Germline CDR1 is LNHDA and CDR2 is SQIVND (reference sequence). V lost 4 bases and J lost 5; bases outside the gene matches: 5. CDR3 size: 14 residues.

The V and J genes are TRBV7-9 and TRBJ2-2; D is undetermined. CDR3 length: 12 amino acids. With 7 bases removed from V and 1 base from J, the gap between germline ends came to 4 bases. Germline lookup yields CDR1 SEHNR and CDR2 FQNEAQ (reference sequence). This chain's CDR3 is CASNLNTGELFF. The CDR3 nucleotides are TGTGCCAGCAACCTGAACACCGGGGAGCTGTTTTTT.

The chain uses TRBV7-9 and TRBJ1-6; 8 nucleotides agree with TRBD1. This CDR3 spans 14 amino acids. The ends lost 4 bases at V and 9 bases at J; junction bases unmatched: 5. Germline lookup yields CDR1 SEHNR and CDR2 FQNEAQ (reference sequence). The CDR3 region is CASSWTGNGSPLHF. For the CDR3, the DNA is TGTGCCAGCAGCTGGACAGGGAATGGTTCACCCCTCCACTTT.

The V gene is TRBV28, the J gene TRBJ1-1, with a weak D call TRBD1 (5 bases). CDR1 MDHEN and CDR2 SYDVKM come from the germline V gene. V was cut by 7 bases and J by 1 base, with 16 bases left in between. CDR3 length: 15 residues. The CDR3 DNA reads TGTGCCAGCACTTTGACAACGGGGGGGAACACTGAAGCTTTCTTT. Translation: CASTLTTGGNTEAFF.